The rows below give T cell receptor beta chains drawn from one sample of a study of T cells expressing NK-cell markers. Using the 5' RACE reads, TCRdb records one entry per CDR3 protein without DNA. Its clone listing holds about 460,000 distinct CDR3 sequences. Material for sequencing was blood T cells: a sorted CD56 or NKG2C T cell subset, CD4+ or CD8+ T cells, or bulk PBMC T cells (not recorded which). Receptors originate from a woman in her 50s in good health. Both conserved end residues are part of each CDR3.

TRBJ1-1 | TRBV20-1 | CSAQPDRGPEAFF
TRBJ2-3 | TRBV9 | CASSVGAEISTDTQYF
TRBJ1-5 | TRBV20-1 | CSALSRAAPLGPQHF
TRBJ2-1 | TRBV5-1 | CASSLFSVVRAYNEQFF
TRBJ2-1 | TRBV7-3 | CASSFLGTSQYQNAYNEQFF
TRBJ2-2 | TRBV18 | CASQTTMTGELFF
TRBJ2-1 | TRBV6-5 | CASSYSIPYNEQFF
TRBJ2-5 | TRBV2 | CASSEEVGGGETQYF
TRBJ2-5 | TRBV24-1 | CATRSGSGARGTQYF
TRBJ2-7 | TRBV4-1 | CASRSLARYEQYF
TRBJ1-2 | TRBV7-8 | CASSPADRGYGYTF
TRBJ2-5 | TRBV19 | CASSIVAAGGVETQYF
TRBJ2-2 | TRBV19 | CASSPTPGSNTGELFF
TRBJ2-2 | TRBV5-1 | CASSSSTVTTGELFF
TRBJ2-3 | TRBV29-1 | CSVEPPGAADTQYF
TRBJ2-1 | TRBV5-1 | CASSFFGGAGATRRNEQFF
TRBJ2-1 | TRBV4-1 | CASSQHSGGPDNEQFF
TRBJ2-1 | TRBV7-2 | CASSLGRAYNEQFF
TRBJ1-1 | TRBV12-3/TRBV12-4 | CASRKQGSGPEAFF
TRBJ2-2 | TRBV12-3/TRBV12-4 | CASRGGGLSTGELFF
TRBJ2-5 | TRBV29-1 | CSVEDGGETQYF
TRBJ2-3 | TRBV15 | CATALWRGRTDTQYF
TRBJ1-5 | TRBV10-3 | CAITGKVVNQPQHF
TRBJ2-1 | TRBV5-1 | CASSLEDNTGQFF
TRBJ2-3 | TRBV15 | CATSDRETDTQYF
TRBJ1-6 | TRBV14 | CASSQESSPLHF
TRBJ1-2 | TRBV20-1 | CSARVSIYGYTF
TRBJ1-5 | TRBV20-1 | CSARAGGADQPQHF
TRBJ2-7 | TRBV18 | CASSPLAGEGHEQYF
TRBJ2-1 | TRBV27 | CASSQLAGHYNEQFF
TRBJ1-4 | TRBV20-1 | CSATRGHEIEKLFF
TRBJ1-3 | TRBV9 | CASSKDSTFGNTIYF
TRBJ2-2 | TRBV5-1 | CASSFQELNTGELFF
TRBJ2-7 | TRBV7-8 | CASSSTGNAYEQYF
TRBJ1-1 | TRBV15 | CATSKGGPNTEAFF
TRBJ2-1 | TRBV6-5 | CASSYASGYNEQFF
TRBJ1-2 | TRBV5-1 | CASSVDHSYGYTF
TRBJ2-1 | TRBV5-1 | CASSPRHSYNEQFF
TRBJ1-5 | TRBV29-1 | CSVDMGNGNQPQHF
TRBJ2-1 | TRBV5-1 | CASSLGAIAGGIYNEQFF
TRBJ1-2 | TRBV5-6 | CASSLAPGVAYGYTF
TRBJ1-2 | TRBV27 | CASKPTGGGYGYTF